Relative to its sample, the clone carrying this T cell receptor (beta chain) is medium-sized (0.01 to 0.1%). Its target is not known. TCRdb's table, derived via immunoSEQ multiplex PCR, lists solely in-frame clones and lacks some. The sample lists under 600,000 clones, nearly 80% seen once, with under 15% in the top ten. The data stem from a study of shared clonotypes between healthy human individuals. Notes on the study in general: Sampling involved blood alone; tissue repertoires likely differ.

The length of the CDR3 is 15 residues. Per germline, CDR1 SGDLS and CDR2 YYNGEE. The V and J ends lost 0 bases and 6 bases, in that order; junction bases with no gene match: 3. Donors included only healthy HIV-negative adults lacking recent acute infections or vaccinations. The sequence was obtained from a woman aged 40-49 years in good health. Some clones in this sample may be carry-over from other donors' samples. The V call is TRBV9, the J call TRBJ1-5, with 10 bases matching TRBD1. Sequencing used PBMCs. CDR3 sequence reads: CASSVGTGGSQPQHF. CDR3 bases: TGTGCCAGCAGCGTAGGGACAGGGGGATCTCAGCCCCAGCATTTT. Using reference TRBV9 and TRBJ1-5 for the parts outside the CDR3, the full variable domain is DSGVTQTPKHLITATGQRVTLRCSPRSGDLSVYWYQQSLDQGLQFLIQYYNGEERAKGNILERFSAQQFPDLHSELNLSSLELGDSALYFCASSVGTGGSQPQHFGDGTRLSIL.